This T cell receptor (beta chain) was recorded in a study of spatial heterogeneity in lung cancer. Study information: For the average unique TCR and UMI combination, more than 8.5 occurrences appeared in raw reads. Study outcomes and limitations: Ubiquitous expanded tumor TCRs were observed in blood more at resection than follow-up.

This CDR3 region has 14 residues. Germline CDR1 is SSHAT and CDR2 is FNYEAQ (reference sequence). Turning to this clonotype: The antigen is unknown. With a much larger clone just one base away, this may be a read error.

Noted time point: sample taken at primary tumor resection. The input material, whole RNA from tumor, nontumor lung or frozen PBMC, was sequenced unsorted. TCRdb re-called the 5' RACE reads through MiXCR, storing one row per CDR3 protein. The sample has about 50,000 distinct CDR3 sequences, about 7.6% seen once. Sequenced material: PBMCs, taken at surgery. The receptor was derived from a female donor with early-stage non-small cell lung cancer. This chain uses TRBV7-7 with TRBJ2-5; D is unresolved. For the CDR3, the DNA is TGTGTCAGCAGCCCGATCGGGTACCAAGAGACCCAGTACTTC. As protein: CVSSPIGYQETQYF.